This entry lists 26 T cell receptor beta chains sequenced from one sample in a study of beta chain features in type 1 diabetes. Every bit of the isolated RNA underwent reverse transcription, so sequencing read expressed TCRB transcripts. TCRdb's table, derived via immunoSEQ multiplex PCR, lists solely in-frame clones and lacks some. Among about 160,000 clones listed, 7% to 10% were seen once. The sample taken for sequencing was central memory CD4+ T cells from blood. The receptor source for this set is a woman between 18 and 30 years old in good health.

This clone has more than one count but fewer than ten. Here the CDR3 reads CASSPRRGADYGYTF. CDR3 DNA sequence: TGTGCCAGCTCACCGCGCCGCGGGGCTGACTATGGCTACACCTTC. The chain uses TRBV18 and TRBJ1-2; a weak D match, TRBD1 (5 bases). The ends were cut back, 3 bases at V and 3 bases at J, with 14 bases in the middle. CDR1 KGHSH and CDR2 LQKENI come from the germline V gene. The CDR3 is 15 amino acids.

The DNA for the CDR3 is TGTGCCAGCAGCCAAGATTCCGGCAGGGGGGTATATGGCTACACCTTC. It encodes CASSQDSGRGVYGYTF. This rearrangement joins TRBV14 to TRBJ1-2; TRBD1 aligns across 7 bases. Germline CDR1 reads SGHDN; CDR2 reads FVKESK. V dropped 0 bases and J dropped 5; count of bases not matched to a gene: 9. The CDR3 sequence is 16 residues long.

The chain employs TRBV7-9 and TRBJ2-7; D may be TRBD1 (5 bases). The germline V and J ends were trimmed by 1 base and 0 bases, with 13 bases remaining between them. Germline loops: CDR1 SEHNR, CDR2 FQNEAQ (reference sequence). The CDR3 has 16 residues. Written as DNA, the CDR3 is TGTGCCAGCAGCTTAGGGGCAGGGCGAAGCTCCTACGAGCAGTACTTC. It specifies CASSLGAGRSSYEQYF.

The chain has TRBV18 and TRBJ1-1; D might be TRBD1 (5 bases). Trimming pared 0 bases from V and 4 bases from J, leaving 12 bases between. The CDR3 contains 15 residues. Germline values: CDR1 KGHSH, CDR2 LQKENI. The CDR3 here is CASSPPRGGVTEAFF. CDR3 nucleotides: TGTGCCAGCTCACCACCGCGGGGGGGGGTCACTGAAGCTTTCTTT.

V gene TRBV19 combines with J gene TRBJ2-2; D not resolved. The CDR3 extends over 20 amino acids. Trimming cost V 4 bases and J 1 base, with 25 bases left between them. From germline, CDR1 is LNHDA and CDR2 SQIVND (reference sequence). The CDR3 nucleotides read TGTGCCAGTAGTACCCGATTGTGGAGTACGAGGTTGAGGAACACCGGGGAGCTGTTTTTT. Its protein is CASSTRLWSTRLRNTGELFF. Full variable domain (missing parts from reference TRBV19 and TRBJ2-2): DGGITQSPKYLFRKEGQNVTLSCEQNLNHDAMYWYRQDPGQGLRLIYYSQIVNDFQKGDIAEGYSVSREKKESFPLTVTSAQKNPTAFYLCASSTRLWSTRLRNTGELFFGEGSRLTVL.

The table lists this clone with a few counts. The rearrangement links TRBV6-5 to TRBJ2-2, with TRBD1 matching 9 bases. This CDR3 comprises 15 residues. CDR1 MNHEY and CDR2 SVGAGI come from the germline V gene. V trimming: 7 bases; J trimming: 4 bases; junction bases outside the gene matches: 7. DNA of the CDR3: TGTGCCAGCACACTAAGGACAGGGGTCACCGGGGAGCTGTTTTTT. Translating gives CASTLRTGVTGELFF.

There are a few counts of this clone. The rearrangement links TRBV11-2 to TRBJ1-2, with D perhaps TRBD1 (5 bases). This CDR3 is 15 amino acids long. Trimming took off 0 bases at V and 3 bases at J, with 11 bases between the two ends. From germline, CDR1 is SGHAT and CDR2 FQNNGV. This CDR3 reads CASSLEGAQDYGYTF. CDR3 in DNA: TGTGCCAGCAGCTTAGAAGGGGCGCAGGACTATGGCTACACCTTC.

This clone was counted a few times. The gene calls are TRBV23-1 and TRBJ2-5, with D tentatively TRBD1 (6 bases). TRBV23-1 is treated as an ORF (open reading frame) with a function not yet certain. Trimming shortened V by 2 bases and J by 2 bases, and 12 bases separated the two germline ends. This CDR3 comprises 15 residues. The CDR3 loop reads CASSQPTGHQETQYF. DNA of the CDR3: TGCGCCAGCAGTCAACCGACAGGACATCAAGAGACCCAGTACTTC.

This clone was recorded a few times. V gene TRBV11-2 combines with J gene TRBJ2-7; 9 bases align to TRBD1. CDR1 is SGHAT and CDR2 is FQNNGV in the germline V gene. V trimming: 3 bases; J trimming: 7 bases; junction bases outside the gene matches: 10. This CDR3 has 15 amino acids. DNA of the CDR3: TGTGCCAGCAGCTTCCAGACAGGGGGATTCCGGGAGCAGTACTTC. It is translated as CASSFQTGGFREQYF.

The sample holds a few counts of this clone. This chain connects TRBV27 to TRBJ2-7; 7 bases are a match to TRBD1. This CDR3 is built from 14 residues. Germline CDR1 reads MNHEY; CDR2 reads SMNVEV (reference sequence). V lost 9 bases and J lost 0; bases outside the gene matches: 8. CDR3 in amino acids: CASQPGQTSYEQYF. Here the CDR3 DNA reads TGTGCCAGTCAACCGGGACAGACCTCCTACGAGCAGTACTTC.

This clone came up a few times. The chain has TRBV30 and TRBJ1-6, with 9 bases identical to TRBD1. The ends lost 2 bases at V and 7 bases at J; junction bases unmatched: 3. There are 14 residues in the CDR3. Germline V gene data show CDR1 as GTSNPN and CDR2 as SVGIG (reference sequence). The CDR3 is CAWSPGTGNSPLHF. The CDR3 DNA reads as TGTGCCTGGAGTCCCGGGACAGGGAATTCACCCCTCCACTTT.

This clone was counted many times. J is TRBJ2-1 and V is TRBV14; D is perhaps TRBD2 (6 bases). V was clipped by 4 bases and J by 8 bases, with 21 bases between them. CDR3 length: 16 residues. The germline gives CDR1 SGHDN, CDR2 FVKESK. CDR3 residues: CASSLQGPRGIDEQFF. For the CDR3, the DNA is TGTGCCAGCAGCCTACAAGGGCCCCGCGGGATCGATGAGCAGTTCTTC. Together with reference TRBV14 and TRBJ2-1, the CDR3 gives the full variable domain: EAGVTQFPSHSVIEKGQTVTLRCDPISGHDNLYWYRRVMGKEIKFLLHFVKESKQDESGMPNNRFLAERTGGTYSTLKVQPAELEDSGVYFCASSLQGPRGIDEQFFGPGTRLTVL.

The chain employs TRBV19 and TRBJ2-4; 8 bases map to TRBD2. CDR1 is LNHDA and CDR2 is SQIVND in the germline V gene (reference sequence). The CDR3 spans 13 residues. Trimming removed 4 bases from V and 6 bases from J; junction bases left unmatched: 2. This CDR3 is CASSTRGGNIQYF. Written as DNA, the CDR3 is TGTGCCAGTAGTACCCGGGGGGGAAACATTCAGTACTTC.

The V and J genes are TRBV12-5 and TRBJ2-5; 11 bases match TRBD1. V shed 1 base, J shed 4 bases, and the junction held 2 bases outside the gene matches. From germline, CDR1 is LGHNT and CDR2 FRNRAP. This CDR3 has 15 residues. CDR3 in amino acids: CASGLDGTGGETQYF. The DNA of the CDR3 is TGTGCTAGTGGTTTGGACGGGACAGGGGGAGAGACCCAGTACTTC.

This clone has just a few counts. The chain is built from TRBV5-4 and TRBJ2-7; D not certain. Germline V gene lookup returns CDR1 SGHNT and CDR2 YYREEE (reference sequence). The CDR3 runs 11 residues. The V gene lost 4 bases and the J gene lost 4 bases, with 6 bases spanning the gap. The CDR3 DNA sequence: TGTGCCAGCAGCCTCAGGTACGAGCAGTACTTC. Its protein is CASSLRYEQYF.

This clone has more than one count but fewer than ten. The chain recombines TRBV13 with TRBJ1-1; 10 bases match TRBD1. J gave up 6 bases and V 5 bases, and 9 bases lay outside the gene matches. Germline CDR1 PRHDT, CDR2 FYEKMQ (reference sequence). This CDR3 comprises 15 residues. The CDR3 loop reads CASSIRTGGMAEAFF. The DNA of the CDR3 is TGTGCCAGCAGCATCCGGACAGGGGGTATGGCTGAAGCTTTCTTT.

The sample holds a few counts of this clone. The chain is built from TRBV6-5 and TRBJ2-7, with TRBD2 identical over 7 bases. Germline V gives CDR1 MNHEY, CDR2 SVGAGI. V lost 2 bases to trimming and J lost 3 bases; unmatched junction nucleotides: 10. The CDR3 runs to 16 residues. In DNA form, the CDR3 reads TGTGCCAGCAGTTACACAACCGGGACTACAGACTACGAGCAGTACTTC. It is translated as CASSYTTGTTDYEQYF.

The rearrangement links TRBV2 to TRBJ2-5; a possible D gene is TRBD2 (6 bases). Near its end, the DNA agrees better with TRBJ2-7, so the J call may be wrong. The CDR3 runs to 14 residues. From germline, CDR1 is SNHLY and CDR2 FYNNEI. CDR3 DNA sequence: TGTGCCAGCACCGCGGGATCCCTCTCCTACGAGCAGTACTTC. It specifies CASTAGSLSYEQYF.

The V call is TRBV7-9, the J call TRBJ2-3; 8 nucleotides align to TRBD1. Per germline, CDR1 SEHNR and CDR2 FQNEAQ (reference sequence). CDR3 length equals 16 residues. V gave up 6 bases and J gave up 1 base; unmatched junction bases: 9. Here the CDR3 DNA reads TGTGCCAGCAGATCAGGCAGGGGGCATGGCACAGATACGCAGTATTTT. Translation: CASRSGRGHGTDTQYF.

This clone was detected only a few times. The chain couples TRBV5-1 to TRBJ2-3; 10 positions agree with TRBD1. This CDR3 is built from 14 residues. V shed 4 bases and J 5 bases; nucleotides not matched to a gene: 4. Germline V gene sequence: CDR1 SGHRS, CDR2 YFSETQ. In DNA form, the CDR3 reads TGCGCCAGCAGCCCTGGACAGGGGGGAGATACGCAGTATTTT. Its translation: CASSPGQGGDTQYF.

This clone was seen a few times. V is TRBV30 and J is TRBJ1-1, with unresolved D. The germline CDR1 and CDR2 sequences are GTSNPN and SVGIG (reference sequence). V lost 2 bases to trimming and J lost 5 bases, with 12 bases between them. The CDR3 sequence is 13 residues long. The CDR3 protein is CAWSSGLGTEAFF. CDR3 DNA sequence: TGTGCCTGGAGTTCAGGTTTAGGAACTGAAGCTTTCTTT.

The gene calls are TRBV11-3 and TRBJ1-1; D ambiguous. Germline CDR1 reads SGHNT; CDR2 reads YENEEA. The CDR3 spans 14 residues. Trimming stripped 0 bases from V and 3 bases from J, with 8 bases between. This chain's CDR3 is CASSLDSGDTEAFF. CDR3 nucleotide sequence: TGTGCCAGCAGCTTAGATAGCGGTGACACTGAAGCTTTCTTT.

The rearrangement links TRBV9 to TRBJ2-5, with 7 bases identical to TRBD1. Germline V gives CDR1 SGDLS, CDR2 YYNGEE. The CDR3 spans 15 residues. The V and J ends lost 1 base and 2 bases, in that order; junction bases with no gene match: 5. The CDR3 sequence: CASSVQGGQQETQYF. Written as DNA, the CDR3 is TGTGCCAGCAGCGTACAAGGGGGACAGCAAGAGACCCAGTACTTC.

The chain links TRBV18 to TRBJ2-1, with 7 bases lining up with TRBD1. The CDR3 sequence is 16 residues long. Germline CDR1 KGHSH, CDR2 LQKENI. V was clipped by 3 bases and J by 0 bases; unmatched bases: 5. CDR3: CASSPTTGSSYNEQFF. In DNA form, the CDR3 reads TGTGCCAGCTCACCCACGACAGGGAGCTCCTACAATGAGCAGTTCTTC. Complete variable domain (other parts from reference TRBV18 and TRBJ2-1): NAGVMQNPRHLVRRRGQEARLRCSPMKGHSHVYWYRQLPEEGLKFMVYLQKENIIDESGMPKERFSAEFPKEGPSILRIQQVVRGDSAAYFCASSPTTGSSYNEQFFGPGTRLTVL.

This clone was counted only a few times. The J gene is TRBJ2-7, the V gene TRBV5-1; 7 bases match TRBD1. The V gene's germline CDR1 is SGHRS and CDR2 YFSETQ. Trimming cost V 2 bases and J 7 bases; bases outside gene matches: 12. This CDR3 has 15 residues. This CDR3 is CASSFTGTALEEQYF. DNA of the CDR3: TGCGCCAGCAGCTTCACCGGGACAGCCTTAGAGGAGCAGTACTTC.

The V and J genes are TRBV7-9 and TRBJ2-3; no firm D call. The germline gives CDR1 SEHNR, CDR2 FQNEAQ (reference sequence). V lost 5 bases and J lost 0, with 3 bases in between. This CDR3 is built from 12 residues. The CDR3 DNA sequence: TGTGCCAGCAGCCAGAGCACAGATACGCAGTATTTT. Its translation is CASSQSTDTQYF. Full variable domain (missing parts from reference TRBV7-9 and TRBJ2-3): DTGVSQNPRHKITKRGQNVTFRCDPISEHNRLYWYRQTLGQGPEFLTYFQNEAQLEKSRLLSDRFSAERPKGSFSTLEIQRTEQGDSAMYLCASSQSTDTQYFGPGTRLTVL.